Listed below are T cell receptor beta chains from one sample, sequenced in a study of shared clonotypes between healthy human individuals. Assay: immunoSEQ multiplex PCR; the TCRdb copy retains only in-frame clones and omits some. The top ten hold roughly 0.13% of the sample, which has millions of clones, 85% to 95% seen once. Sequencing was carried out using naive CD4+ T cells sorted from blood. Every receptor here comes from a man between 18 and 35 years old in good health. Both conserved end residues are part of each CDR3. Each record gives: V gene, D gene, J gene, clone size, CDR3 protein, CDR3 DNA. D genes are given only for firm matches. Only some rows state a clone size, as once, few, many or a class for expanded clones.

v_call: TRBV28; d_call: -; j_call: TRBJ2-7; clone_size: once; cdr3_aa: CASSSPGRYEQYF; cdr3_nt: TGTGCCAGCAGTTCCCCGGGCCGCTACGAGCAGTACTTC
v_call: TRBV27; d_call: -; j_call: TRBJ2-2; clone_size: -; cdr3_aa: CASSSSLTGELFF; cdr3_nt: TGTGCCAGCAGTTCCTCGCTCACCGGGGAGCTGTTTTTT
v_call: TRBV10-3; d_call: TRBD1; j_call: TRBJ2-2; clone_size: -; cdr3_aa: CAIQTGYPGELFF; cdr3_nt: TGTGCCATCCAGACAGGGTACCCCGGGGAGCTGTTTTTT
v_call: TRBV2; d_call: -; j_call: TRBJ1-2; clone_size: once; cdr3_aa: CASSDSFRRDGYTF; cdr3_nt: TGTGCCAGCAGTGATAGCTTCAGGAGAGATGGCTACACCTTC
v_call: TRBV2; d_call: -; j_call: TRBJ2-7; clone_size: once; cdr3_aa: CASVGDRDWEQYF; cdr3_nt: TGTGCCAGCGTCGGGGACCGGGATTGGGAGCAGTACTTC
v_call: TRBV27; d_call: -; j_call: TRBJ1-6; clone_size: -; cdr3_aa: CASSISSYNSPLHF; cdr3_nt: TGTGCCAGCAGTATCAGCTCCTATAATTCACCCCTCCACTTT
v_call: TRBV9; d_call: TRBD1; j_call: TRBJ1-2; clone_size: -; cdr3_aa: CASSAYRGGYTF; cdr3_nt: TGTGCCAGCAGCGCCTACAGGGGTGGCTACACCTTC
v_call: TRBV25-1; d_call: -; j_call: TRBJ2-7; clone_size: -; cdr3_aa: CASSEFWGDYEQYF; cdr3_nt: TGTGCCAGCAGTGAATTTTGGGGAGACTACGAGCAGTACTTC
v_call: TRBV28; d_call: -; j_call: TRBJ1-1; clone_size: -; cdr3_aa: CASSLEWGMNTEAFF; cdr3_nt: TGTGCCAGCAGTTTAGAGTGGGGCATGAACACTGAAGCTTTCTTT
v_call: TRBV7-2; d_call: TRBD1; j_call: TRBJ2-5; clone_size: -; cdr3_aa: CASSSLGTDQETQYF; cdr3_nt: TGTGCCAGCAGCTCCCTCGGGACAGACCAAGAGACCCAGTACTTC
v_call: TRBV7-9; d_call: TRBD2; j_call: TRBJ2-1; clone_size: -; cdr3_aa: CASSSSGGTYNEQFF; cdr3_nt: TGTGCCAGCAGTTCTAGCGGGGGTACCTACAATGAGCAGTTCTTC
v_call: TRBV30; d_call: -; j_call: TRBJ1-2; clone_size: once; cdr3_aa: CAWSVNDRGYTF; cdr3_nt: TGTGCCTGGAGTGTCAATGATCGGGGCTACACCTTC
v_call: TRBV5-1; d_call: TRBD1; j_call: TRBJ1-1; clone_size: -; cdr3_aa: CASSEGAVNTEAFF; cdr3_nt: TGCGCCAGCAGCGAGGGGGCGGTGAACACTGAAGCTTTCTTT
v_call: TRBV15; d_call: -; j_call: TRBJ2-7; clone_size: -; cdr3_aa: CATSRAGQFEQYF; cdr3_nt: TGTGCCACCAGCAGAGCTGGACAGTTCGAGCAGTACTTC
v_call: TRBV9; d_call: -; j_call: TRBJ2-5; clone_size: -; cdr3_aa: CASSPLQGRQETQYF; cdr3_nt: TGTGCCAGCAGCCCATTACAGGGACGCCAAGAGACCCAGTACTTC
v_call: TRBV7-8; d_call: -; j_call: TRBJ1-4; clone_size: -; cdr3_aa: CASSLTATNEKLFF; cdr3_nt: TGTGCCAGCAGCCTGACAGCAACTAATGAAAAACTGTTTTTT
v_call: TRBV6-6; d_call: -; j_call: TRBJ1-1; clone_size: once; cdr3_aa: CASTLIGQRITEAFF; cdr3_nt: TGTGCCAGCACCCTTATCGGACAGAGGATCACTGAAGCTTTCTTT
v_call: TRBV7-9; d_call: -; j_call: TRBJ1-1; clone_size: -; cdr3_aa: CASSSSPGVQNTEAFF; cdr3_nt: TGTGCCAGCAGCTCATCCCCGGGGGTCCAGAACACTGAAGCTTTCTTT